The clone carrying this T cell receptor (beta chain) was observed a few times. Antigen specificity is unknown. These data originate in a study of blood T cells in healthy people across ages. General study findings and limits: Estimates of total diversity, which came from one million sequenced T cells, were considered to be underestimates. Older age coincided with a roughly linear decline in TCR beta diversity per million T cells.

With 6 bases clipped from V and 4 bases from J, the junction kept 13 bases outside the gene matches. This CDR3 spans 16 amino acids. The germline V gene encodes CDR1 ENHRY and CDR2 SYGVKD. There were healthy Caucasian individuals from Russia, aged roughly 6 to 95, serving as donors. For the second PCR, which ran for about 7 to 11 cycles, a sample-barcoded 5' primer and a J-beta primer mix were used. MiXCR, applied by TCRdb to the 5' RACE reads, yields one record per CDR3 protein. The table has around 1.5 million distinct CDR3 sequences, approximately 59% seen once. This sequence was found in a young man in good health. Sequenced sample: blood. The chain is built from TRBV10-3 and TRBJ2-3; 7 positions match TRBD1. DNA for the CDR3: TGTGCCATCAGCCGGATCGACAGGGTGTCGGCAGATACGCAGTATTTT. Its protein product is CAISRIDRVSADTQYF.